The sequence of this T cell receptor beta chain was determined in a study of CD8 T cells in ankylosing spondylitis. Trimming removed 5 bases from V and 4 bases from J; junction bases left unmatched: 11. The V gene's germline CDR1 is KGHSH and CDR2 LQKENI. CDR3 length equals 16 residues. Comment on this clonotype: Its antigen is undetermined.

TCRdb re-called the 5' RACE reads through MiXCR, storing one row per CDR3 protein. The table has about 450,000 distinct CDR3 sequences, 26% seen once. Study outcomes and limitations: Blood of patients with ankylosing spondylitis appeared to be characterized by a TCR beta motif of eight highly homologous variants.

The chain has TRBV18 and TRBJ2-1, with TRBD2 matching over 7 bases. This TCR was recovered from a male donor with ankylosing spondylitis. The specimen sequenced was blood, either unsorted or a sorted T cell fraction (not recorded which). CDR3 nucleotide sequence: TGTGCCAGCTCATTGACTAGCCTGATACGGTACAATGAGCAGTTCTTC. It yields the protein CASSLTSLIRYNEQFF.